This passage covers 8 T cell receptor beta chains from one sample sequenced in a study of blood T cell repertoires in COVID-19. Some clones are missing from TCRdb's copy, which holds only in-frame ones; the method was immunoSEQ multiplex PCR. The table shows about 210,000 clones, with more than 70% occurring only once. Sequencing input: PBMCs or T cells enriched from blood (not recorded which). These receptor sequences come from a man aged 35-49 years with acute COVID-19.

This clone came up once. This sequence joins TRBV7-2 and TRBJ2-1, with 12 nucleotides matching TRBD2. This CDR3 is 16 amino acids long. Per the germline V gene, CDR1 is SGHTA and CDR2 is FQGNSA. The trim removed 3 bases at V and 5 bases at J, leaving 5 bases unmatched. DNA of the CDR3: TGTGCCAGCAGCTTGGGGGGACTAGCGGGTCACAATGAGCAGTTCTTC. Encoded protein: CASSLGGLAGHNEQFF.

The chain joins TRBV6-5 to TRBJ1-2; D unclear. This CDR3 has 13 residues. Germline CDR1 MNHEY, CDR2 SVGAGI. Trimming took 0 bases from V and 8 from J, leaving 10 bases between them. The CDR3: CASSYSVWAGYTF. The CDR3 DNA sequence: TGTGCCAGCAGTTACTCGGTTTGGGCCGGCTACACCTTC.

V usage is TRBV5-1 and J usage is TRBJ2-5, with TRBD1 matching 11 bases. The germline V gene encodes CDR1 SGHRS and CDR2 YFSETQ. CDR3 size: 14 residues. V gave up 4 bases and J gave up 4 bases; unmatched junction bases: 3. CDR3 in DNA: TGCGCCAGCAGCACCGGGACAGGGGGAGAGACCCAGTACTTC. Translated: CASSTGTGGETQYF.

Only a few counts were recorded for this clone. This chain joins TRBV30 and TRBJ1-5, with D perhaps matching TRBD1 (5 bases). The CDR3 has 15 amino acids. Looked up from germline, CDR1 is GTSNPN and CDR2 is SVGIG (reference sequence). With 5 bases removed from V and 1 base from J, the gap between germline ends came to 15 bases. Written as DNA, the CDR3 is TGTGCCTGGGGCAAGGGAGGGACGAGCAATCAGCCCCAGCATTTT. It translates to CAWGKGGTSNQPQHF.

V usage is TRBV28 and J usage is TRBJ1-2; a possible D gene is TRBD1 (6 bases). The CDR3 is 13 amino acids. The ends were cut back, 7 bases at V and 2 bases at J, with 11 bases in the middle. Germline V gene sequence: CDR1 MDHEN, CDR2 SYDVKM. Here the CDR3 reads CASMQGQNYGYTF. CDR3 nucleotides: TGTGCCAGCATGCAAGGACAGAACTATGGCTACACCTTC.

The chain recombines TRBV9 with TRBJ2-3, with D perhaps TRBD2 (5 bases). The CDR3 is made up of 15 amino acids. V dropped 3 bases and J dropped 0 bases, with 11 bases sitting between them. CDR1 and CDR2 from the germline V gene are SGDLS and YYNGEE. CDR3 nucleotide sequence: TGTGCCAGCAGCGCGAGCGGATCTAGCACAGATACGCAGTATTTT. This gives the protein CASSASGSSTDTQYF.

The rearrangement joins TRBV11-2 to TRBJ1-2; 7 bases match TRBD1. In germline, CDR1 is SGHAT, CDR2 FQNNGV. This CDR3 has 14 amino acids. Trimming removed 5 bases from V and 4 bases from J; junction bases left unmatched: 7. Here the CDR3 DNA reads TGTGCCAGCAGCCAAGGACAGGAACGCTATGGCTACACCTTC. Encoded protein: CASSQGQERYGYTF. The full variable domain, rest sourced from reference TRBV11-2 and TRBJ1-2, is EAGVAQSPRYKIIEKRQSVAFWCNPISGHATLYWYQQILGQGPKLLIQFQNNGVVDDSQLPKDRFSAERLKGVDSTLKIQPAKLEDSAVYLCASSQGQERYGYTFGSGTRLTVV.

In this sample, this clone turned up a few times. This sequence joins TRBV2 and TRBJ1-1; no firm D call. CDR3 length equals 11 residues. Per the germline V gene, CDR1 is SNHLY and CDR2 is FYNNEI. The V end lost 7 bases, the J end lost 12 bases, and 15 bases lay between the germline ends. The chain's CDR3 is CASTLSRTPFF. CDR3 DNA: TGTGCCAGCACCTTGAGCCGAACCCCTTTCTTT.